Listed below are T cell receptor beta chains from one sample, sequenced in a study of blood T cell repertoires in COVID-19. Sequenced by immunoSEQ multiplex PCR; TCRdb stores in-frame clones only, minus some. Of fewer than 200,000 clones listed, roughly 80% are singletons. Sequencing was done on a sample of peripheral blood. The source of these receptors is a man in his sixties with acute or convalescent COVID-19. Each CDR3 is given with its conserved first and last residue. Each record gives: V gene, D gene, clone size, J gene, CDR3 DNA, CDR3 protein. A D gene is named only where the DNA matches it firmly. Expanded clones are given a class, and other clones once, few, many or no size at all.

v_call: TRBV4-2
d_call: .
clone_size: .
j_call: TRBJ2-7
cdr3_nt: TGTGCCAGCAGCCAAGAGGGAGGCAGGGCTGGCTACGAGCAGTACTTC
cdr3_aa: CASSQEGGRAGYEQYF

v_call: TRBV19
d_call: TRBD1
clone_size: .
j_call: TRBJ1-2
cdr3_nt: TGTGCCAGTAGTCCAACAGGGGGCGGTGGCTACACCTTC
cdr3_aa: CASSPTGGGGYTF

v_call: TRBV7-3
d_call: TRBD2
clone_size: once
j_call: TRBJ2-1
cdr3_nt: TGTGCCAGCAGCCCCCGGGGTAGCGGGGGACTCAGCTCCTACAATGAGCAGTTCTTC
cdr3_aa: CASSPRGSGGLSSYNEQFF

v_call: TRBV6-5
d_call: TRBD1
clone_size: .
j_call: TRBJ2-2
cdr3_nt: TGTGCCAGCAGCTCGACAGGGGGCCCCGGGGAGCTGTTTTTT
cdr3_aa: CASSSTGGPGELFF

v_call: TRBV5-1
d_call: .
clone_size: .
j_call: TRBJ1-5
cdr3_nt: TGCGCCAGCAGTCCGGGGTCAAATCAGCCCCAGCATTTT
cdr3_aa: CASSPGSNQPQHF

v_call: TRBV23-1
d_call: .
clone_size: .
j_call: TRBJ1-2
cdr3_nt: TGCGCCAGCAGTCAAAGGAAACGGACAGATGAATTCCCCTTCTATGGCTACACCTTC
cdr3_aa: CASSQRKRTDEFPFYGYTF

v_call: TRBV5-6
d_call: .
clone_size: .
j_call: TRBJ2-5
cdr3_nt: TGTGCCAGCAGCTTCAGAGAGACCCAGTACTTC
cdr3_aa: CASSFRETQYF

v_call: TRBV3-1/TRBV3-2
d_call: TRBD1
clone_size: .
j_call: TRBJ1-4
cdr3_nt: TGTGCCAGCAGCCAAGATGGGATAGGGGGCGTTTCCCCCCAATCAACTAATGAAAAACTGTTTTTT
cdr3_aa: CASSQDGIGGVSPQSTNEKLFF

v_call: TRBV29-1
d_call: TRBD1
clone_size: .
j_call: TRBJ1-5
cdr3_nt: TGCAGCGTCGGGACAGCCGTGAATCAGCCCCAGCATTTT
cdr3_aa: CSVGTAVNQPQHF

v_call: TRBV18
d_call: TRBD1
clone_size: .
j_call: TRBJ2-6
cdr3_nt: TGTGCCAGCTCGGCAAAGACAGGGGGGACTGGGGCCAACGTCCTGACTTTC
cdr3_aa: CASSAKTGGTGANVLTF

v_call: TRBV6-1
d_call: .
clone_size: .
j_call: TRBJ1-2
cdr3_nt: TGTGCCAGCAGTGAATGGGCAGGGGCTAACTATGGCTACACCTTC
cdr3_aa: CASSEWAGANYGYTF

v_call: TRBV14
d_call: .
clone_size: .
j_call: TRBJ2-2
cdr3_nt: TGTGCCAGCAGCCAAAATCAGAACACCGGGGAGCTGTTTTTT
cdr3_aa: CASSQNQNTGELFF

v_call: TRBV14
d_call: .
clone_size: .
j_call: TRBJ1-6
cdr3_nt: TGTGCCAGCAGCAGGCACGGGACAAGTAATTCACCCCTCCACTTT
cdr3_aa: CASSRHGTSNSPLHF

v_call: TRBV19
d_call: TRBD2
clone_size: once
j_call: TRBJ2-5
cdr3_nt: TGTGCCAGTAGTCGGACTAGCGGGCTATCACGAGAGACCCAGTACTTC
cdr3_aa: CASSRTSGLSRETQYF

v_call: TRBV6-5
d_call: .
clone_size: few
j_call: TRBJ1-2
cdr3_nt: TGTGCCAGCAGTCTCGGGACACTCTATGGCTACACCTTC
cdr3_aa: CASSLGTLYGYTF

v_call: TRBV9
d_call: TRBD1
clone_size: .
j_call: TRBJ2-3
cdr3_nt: TGTGCCAGCAGCGTGACCCCCGGGACAGGGTTCACAGATACGCAGTATTTT
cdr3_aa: CASSVTPGTGFTDTQYF

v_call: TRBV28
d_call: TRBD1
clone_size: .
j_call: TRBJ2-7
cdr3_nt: TGTGCCAGCAGTTGGGGACAGTCCTACGAGCAGTACTTC
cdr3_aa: CASSWGQSYEQYF

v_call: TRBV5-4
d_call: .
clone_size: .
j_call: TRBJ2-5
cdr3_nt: TGTGCCAGCAGCACCGGAGGGACCCAGTACTTC
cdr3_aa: CASSTGGTQYF

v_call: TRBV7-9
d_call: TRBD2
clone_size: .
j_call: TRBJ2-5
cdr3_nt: TGTGCCAGCAGCCCGGGCCGGGGACTAGCGGAGGAGACCCAGTACTTC
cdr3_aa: CASSPGRGLAEETQYF

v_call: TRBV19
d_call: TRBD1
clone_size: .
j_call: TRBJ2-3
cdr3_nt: TGTGCCAGTAGTACGACAGGGCGCACAGATACGCAGTATTTT
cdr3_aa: CASSTTGRTDTQYF

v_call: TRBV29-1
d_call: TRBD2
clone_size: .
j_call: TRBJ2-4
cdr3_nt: TGCAGCGTGCGGGGGGTTGGCGGAACCGTAGCCAAAAACATTCAGTACTTC
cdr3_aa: CSVRGVGGTVAKNIQYF

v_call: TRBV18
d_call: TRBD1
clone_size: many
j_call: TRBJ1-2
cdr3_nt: TGTGCCAGCTCAGCTGACAGGGAAATCTATGGCTACACCTTC
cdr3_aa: CASSADREIYGYTF

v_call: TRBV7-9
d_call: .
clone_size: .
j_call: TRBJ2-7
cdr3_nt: TGTGCCAGCAGCACAGGGACAAAATACTACGAGCAGTACTTC
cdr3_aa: CASSTGTKYYEQYF

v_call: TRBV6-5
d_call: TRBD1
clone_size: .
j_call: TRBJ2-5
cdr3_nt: TGTGCCAGCAGTCCCCGGGACAGGGTCCAAGAGACCCAGTACTTC
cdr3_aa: CASSPRDRVQETQYF

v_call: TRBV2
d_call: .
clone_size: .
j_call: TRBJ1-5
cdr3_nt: TGTGCCAGCAGTGAAGATCCGTCTCAGCCCCAGCATTTT
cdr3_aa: CASSEDPSQPQHF

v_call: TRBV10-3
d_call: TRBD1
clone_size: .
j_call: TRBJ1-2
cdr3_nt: TGTGCCATCAGACCGTCGACAGGGGCTAACTATGGCTACACCTTC
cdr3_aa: CAIRPSTGANYGYTF

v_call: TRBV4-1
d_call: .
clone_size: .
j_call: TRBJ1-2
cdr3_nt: TGCGCCAGCAGCCAAGGTTCGACTCGTACCCCCCGTGGCTACACCTTC
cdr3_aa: CASSQGSTRTPRGYTF

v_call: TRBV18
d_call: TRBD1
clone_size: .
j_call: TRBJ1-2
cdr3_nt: TGTGCCAGCTCACCACCGATTCCGGGACAGCCCTCTAACTATGGCTACACCTTC
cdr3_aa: CASSPPIPGQPSNYGYTF

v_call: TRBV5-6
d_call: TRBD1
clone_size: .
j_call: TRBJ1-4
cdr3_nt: TGTGCCAGCAGCCTGGGACAGGGGAATGAAAAACTGTTTTTT
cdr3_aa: CASSLGQGNEKLFF